The 10 T cell receptor beta chains below all came from one sample that was sequenced in a study of T-cell reconstitution after alpha-beta-depleted transplantation in children. Molecular barcoding with unique molecular identifiers was used for the TCRbeta library. A single record per CDR3 protein comes from TCRdb applying MiXCR to the PCR reads. Of 420,000 or so distinct CDR3 sequences listed, approximately 10% are singletons. The specimen was PBMCs from the stem cell graft donor, collected from the stem cell graft. These TCRs come from a human donor who donated a stem cell graft to a child with acute myeloid leukemia.

This clonotype was counted between two and nine times. The V call is TRBV20-1, the J call TRBJ2-2, with TRBD2 matching 8 bases. CDR1 and CDR2 (germline): DFQATT, SNEGSKA (reference sequence). The junction had 7 bases not matched to a gene; V was cut back by 0 bases and J by 4 bases. The CDR3 loop spans 16 amino acids. The CDR3 nucleotides are TGCAGTGCTAGAGATCCCAGCGGGAGTTCCACCGGGGAGCTGTTTTTT. This codes for CSARDPSGSSTGELFF.

This clonotype has a handful of counts. This chain connects TRBV7-8 to TRBJ1-4; a weak D match, TRBD1 (6 bases). The CDR3 runs to 15 residues. The ends were cut back, 5 bases at V and 8 bases at J, with 18 bases in the middle. Germline V gives CDR1 SGHVS, CDR2 FQNEAQ. Here the CDR3 reads CASSKGGGGAEKLFF. DNA of the CDR3: TGTGCCAGCAGCAAGGGGGGTGGAGGGGCCGAAAAACTGTTTTTT.

This clonotype came up a few times. This sequence joins TRBV5-1 and TRBJ2-7, with 11 bases fitting TRBD2. V shed 0 bases and J 5 bases; nucleotides not matched to a gene: 13. The length of the CDR3 is 18 residues. Germline V gene sequence: CDR1 SGHRS, CDR2 YFSETQ. The CDR3 loop is CASSLGVGSSGRSDEQYF. The CDR3 DNA follows: TGCGCCAGCAGCTTGGGCGTGGGATCTAGCGGGAGGAGCGACGAGCAGTACTTC. Filled out from reference TRBV5-1 and TRBJ2-7, the complete variable domain reads KAGVTQTPRYLIKTRGQQVTLSCSPISGHRSVSWYQQTPGQGLQFLFEYFSETQRNKGNFPGRFSGRQFSNSRSEMNVSTLELGDSALYLCASSLGVGSSGRSDEQYFGPGTRLTVT.

This clonotype appeared a few times. Here the CDR3 reads CASLSRDRGYGYTF. CDR3 nucleotide sequence: TGTGCCAGCCTTTCAAGGGACAGGGGCTATGGCTACACCTTC. This rearrangement joins TRBV12-3 or TRBV12-4 to TRBJ1-2, with 10 nucleotides matching TRBD1. The J segment lost 4 bases and the V segment lost 8 bases, leaving 7 bases of the junction unmatched. The CDR3 is 14 residues long.

At least ten counts were recorded for this clonotype. This chain joins TRBV5-1 and TRBJ2-1; D possibly corresponds to TRBD1 (5 bases). Germline lookup yields CDR1 SGHRS and CDR2 YFSETQ. The CDR3 loop spans 13 amino acids. V was pared by 2 bases and J by 7 bases, with 10 bases between. The CDR3 region is CASSLRQPNEQFF. CDR3 DNA: TGCGCCAGCAGCTTAAGACAGCCTAATGAGCAGTTCTTC.

This clonotype has a handful of counts. J is TRBJ2-1 and V is TRBV5-1, with 10 nucleotides matching TRBD2. CDR1 and CDR2 from the germline V gene are SGHRS and YFSETQ. The CDR3 has 16 residues. V lost 4 bases to trimming and J lost 7 bases; unmatched junction nucleotides: 11. The CDR3 nucleotides read TGCGCCAGCAGCCGAGGACTAGCGGACCCAGGGAATGAGCAGTTCTTC. It specifies CASSRGLADPGNEQFF.

This rearrangement joins TRBV25-1 to TRBJ2-7; 9 bases line up with TRBD1. Germline CDR1 reads MGHDK; CDR2 reads SYGVNS. The CDR3 runs to 15 residues. Losses at the gene ends were 3 bases for V and 5 bases for J; bases not matched to a gene: 8. CDR3 sequence reads: CASSDSIQGADEQYF. The CDR3 DNA is TGTGCCAGCAGTGACTCAATACAGGGGGCCGACGAGCAGTACTTC.

V is TRBV21-1 and J is TRBJ2-1; TRBD2 reflects the table's D call only, with no check against the DNA. TRBV21-1 is labeled a pseudogene. CDR3 length: 16 residues. The CDR3 nucleotides read TGTGCCAGCAGCAATCGGCCTAGCGGGTTATACAATGAGCAGTTCTTC. This translates into CASSNRPSGLYNEQFF.

The chain employs TRBV30 and TRBJ2-7; D is unresolved. The CDR3 covers 12 residues. The V gene's germline CDR1 is GTSNPN and CDR2 SVGIG (reference sequence). V dropped 3 bases and J dropped 1 base, with 7 bases sitting between them. Here the CDR3 reads CAWSPSSYEQYV. In DNA form, the CDR3 reads TGTGCCTGGAGCCCAAGTTCCTACGAGCAGTACGTC.

This clonotype was seen a handful of times. This chain uses TRBV5-1 with TRBJ2-3; possible D gene TRBD1, 5 bases. CDR1 is SGHRS, CDR2 YFSETQ, per germline. Trimming pared 2 bases from V and 5 bases from J, leaving 9 bases between. The CDR3 covers 13 residues. The CDR3 nucleotides read TGCGCCAGCAGCTTCGGTCAGGGAGATACGCAGTATTTT. It yields the protein CASSFGQGDTQYF. The full variable domain, rest sourced from reference TRBV5-1 and TRBJ2-3, is KAGVTQTPRYLIKTRGQQVTLSCSPISGHRSVSWYQQTPGQGLQFLFEYFSETQRNKGNFPGRFSGRQFSNSRSEMNVSTLELGDSALYLCASSFGQGDTQYFGPGTRLTVL.